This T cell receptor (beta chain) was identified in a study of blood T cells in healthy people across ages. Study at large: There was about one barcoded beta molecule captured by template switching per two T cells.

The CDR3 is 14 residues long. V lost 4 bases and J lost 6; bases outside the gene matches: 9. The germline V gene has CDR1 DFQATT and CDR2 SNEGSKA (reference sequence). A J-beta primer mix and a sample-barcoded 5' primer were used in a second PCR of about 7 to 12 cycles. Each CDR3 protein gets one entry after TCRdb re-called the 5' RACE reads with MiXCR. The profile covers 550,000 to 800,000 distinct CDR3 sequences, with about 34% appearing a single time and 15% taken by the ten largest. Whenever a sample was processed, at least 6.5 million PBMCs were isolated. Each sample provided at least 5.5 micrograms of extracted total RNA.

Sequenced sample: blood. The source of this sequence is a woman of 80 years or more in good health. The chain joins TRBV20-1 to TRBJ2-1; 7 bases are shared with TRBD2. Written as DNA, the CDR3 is TGCAGTGCTAACACGGGGGGAGCTGTCAATGAGCAGTTCTTC. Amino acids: CSANTGGAVNEQFF.